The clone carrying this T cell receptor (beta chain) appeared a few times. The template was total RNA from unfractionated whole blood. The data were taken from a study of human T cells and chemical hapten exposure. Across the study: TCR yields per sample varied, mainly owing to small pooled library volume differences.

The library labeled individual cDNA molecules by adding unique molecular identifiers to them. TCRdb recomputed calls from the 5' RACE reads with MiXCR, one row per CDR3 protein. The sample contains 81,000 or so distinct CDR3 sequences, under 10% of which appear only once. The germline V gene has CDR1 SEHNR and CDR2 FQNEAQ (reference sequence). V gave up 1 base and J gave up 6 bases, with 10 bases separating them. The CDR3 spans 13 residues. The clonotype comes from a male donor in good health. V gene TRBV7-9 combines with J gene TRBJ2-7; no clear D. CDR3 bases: TGTGCCAGCAGCTTAGGGGGAAGGAGCGAGCAGTACTTC. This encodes CASSLGGRSEQYF. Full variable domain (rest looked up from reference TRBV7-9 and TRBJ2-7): DTGVSQNPRHKITKRGQNVTFRCDPISEHNRLYWYRQTLGQGPEFLTYFQNEAQLEKSRLLSDRFSAERPKGSFSTLEIQRTEQGDSAMYLCASSLGGRSEQYFGPGTRLTVT.